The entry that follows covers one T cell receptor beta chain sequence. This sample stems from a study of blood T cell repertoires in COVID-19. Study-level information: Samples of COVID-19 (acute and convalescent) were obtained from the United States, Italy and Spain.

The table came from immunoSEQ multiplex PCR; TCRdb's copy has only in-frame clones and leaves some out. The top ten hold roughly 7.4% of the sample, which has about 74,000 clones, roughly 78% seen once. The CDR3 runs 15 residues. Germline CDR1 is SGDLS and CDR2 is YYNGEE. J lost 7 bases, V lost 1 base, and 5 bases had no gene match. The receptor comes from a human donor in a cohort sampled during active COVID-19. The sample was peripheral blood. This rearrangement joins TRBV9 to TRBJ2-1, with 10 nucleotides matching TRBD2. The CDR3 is CASSVRSGGGNEQFF. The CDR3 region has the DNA TGTGCCAGCAGCGTAAGGAGCGGGGGGGGGAATGAGCAGTTCTTC.